The 2 T cell receptor beta chains given below trace back to one sample, sequenced in a study of molecular identifiers for immune sequencing clone quantification. TCRdb re-derived calls from the PCR reads in MiXCR, one entry per CDR3 protein. In the table there are about 630,000 distinct CDR3 sequences, roughly 25% of which are singletons. The specimen sequenced was naive CD8+ T cells from blood, with Jurkat cell RNA spiked in. The subset was: FACS-sorted CD8+CD4-CCR7+CD45RA+ naive T cells. The receptors derive from a human donor in good health. Some libraries in this study had Jurkat cell RNA spiked in.

As regards this clonotype: A read error may be the cause here, since a much bigger clone is one base away. CDR3 sequence: CASSTGTGFSTEAFF. DNA of the CDR3: TGTGCCAGCAGCACCGGGACAGGGTTTAGTACTGAAGCTTTCTTT. The V gene is TRBV7-9, the J gene TRBJ1-1, with 9 bases aligning to TRBD1. The germline gives CDR1 SEHNR, CDR2 FQNEAQ (reference sequence). V trimming: 5 bases; J trimming: 5 bases; junction bases outside the gene matches: 9. This CDR3 region has 15 residues.

This clonotype was seen a few times. This sequence joins TRBV12-3 or TRBV12-4 and TRBJ1-2; the D is unclear. The ends were cut back, 5 bases at V and 4 bases at J, with 17 bases in the middle. The CDR3 sequence is 15 residues long. Written as DNA, the CDR3 is TGTGCCAGCAGTCCGAAATTTGGGGAGGTCTATGGCTACACCTTC. Amino acids: CASSPKFGEVYGYTF.